This TCR beta chain is from a study of T-cell reconstitution after alpha-beta-depleted transplantation in children. The length of the CDR3 is 14 residues. Germline V gene sequence: CDR1 KGHSH, CDR2 LQKENI. Trimming removed 9 bases from V and 1 base from J, with 12 bases in between. Only a few counts were recorded for this clonotype. As it was prepared, the TCRbeta library received unique molecular identifiers. Each CDR3 protein is one row after TCRdb ran MiXCR on the PCR reads. This sample yields approximately 400,000 distinct CDR3 sequences, of which about 11% are seen a single time; about 5% belongs to the top ten.

The sample was PBMCs from the stem cell graft donor, taken from the stem cell graft. The receptor was derived from a human donor who donated a stem cell graft to a child with acute myeloid leukemia. The rearrangement joins TRBV18 to TRBJ2-2, with TRBD1 as a possible D gene (6 bases). The CDR3 sequence is CASRPGQNTGELFF. The CDR3 bases are TGTGCCAGTCGACCGGGACAGAACACCGGGGAGCTGTTTTTT. The variable domain in full, with the rest retrieved from reference TRBV18 and TRBJ2-2, is NAGVMQNPRHLVRRRGQEARLRCSPMKGHSHVYWYRQLPEEGLKFMVYLQKENIIDESGMPKERFSAEFPKEGPSILRIQQVVRGDSAAYFCASRPGQNTGELFFGEGSRLTVL.